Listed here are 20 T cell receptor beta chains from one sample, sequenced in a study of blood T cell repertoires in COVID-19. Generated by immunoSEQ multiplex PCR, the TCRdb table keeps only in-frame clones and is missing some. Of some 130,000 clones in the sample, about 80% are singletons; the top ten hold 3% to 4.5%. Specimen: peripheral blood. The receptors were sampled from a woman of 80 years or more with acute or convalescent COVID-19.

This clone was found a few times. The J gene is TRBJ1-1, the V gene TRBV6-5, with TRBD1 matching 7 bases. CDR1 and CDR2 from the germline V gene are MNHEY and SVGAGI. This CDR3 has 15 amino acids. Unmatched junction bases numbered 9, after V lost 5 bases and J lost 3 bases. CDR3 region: CASSSLPGTDTEAFF. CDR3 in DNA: TGTGCCAGCAGTAGCCTCCCGGGGACAGACACTGAAGCTTTCTTT.

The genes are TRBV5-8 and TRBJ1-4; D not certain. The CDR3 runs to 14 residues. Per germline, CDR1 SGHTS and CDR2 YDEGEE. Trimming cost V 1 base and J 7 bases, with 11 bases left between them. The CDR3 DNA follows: TGTGCCAGCAGCTTGAGAGGGAATAGTGAAAAACTGTTTTTT. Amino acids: CASSLRGNSEKLFF.

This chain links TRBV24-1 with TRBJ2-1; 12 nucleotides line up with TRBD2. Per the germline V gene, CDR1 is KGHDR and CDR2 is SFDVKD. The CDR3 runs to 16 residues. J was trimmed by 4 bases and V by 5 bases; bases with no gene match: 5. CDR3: CATSALTSGSYNEQFF. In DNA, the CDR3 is TGTGCCACCAGTGCCCTGACTAGCGGGAGTTACAATGAGCAGTTCTTC.

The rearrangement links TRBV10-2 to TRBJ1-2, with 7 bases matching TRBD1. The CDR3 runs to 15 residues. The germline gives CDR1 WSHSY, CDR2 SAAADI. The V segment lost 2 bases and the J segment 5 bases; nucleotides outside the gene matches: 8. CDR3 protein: CASSEDPGQRYGYTF. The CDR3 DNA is TGCGCCAGCAGTGAGGACCCGGGACAGCGTTATGGCTACACCTTC.

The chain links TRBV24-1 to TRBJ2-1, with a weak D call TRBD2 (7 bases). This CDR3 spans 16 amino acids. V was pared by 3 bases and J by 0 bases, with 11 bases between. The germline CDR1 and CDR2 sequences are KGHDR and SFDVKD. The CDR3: CATSDKGGSSYNEQFF. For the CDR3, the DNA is TGTGCCACCAGTGATAAGGGGGGGAGCTCCTACAATGAGCAGTTCTTC.

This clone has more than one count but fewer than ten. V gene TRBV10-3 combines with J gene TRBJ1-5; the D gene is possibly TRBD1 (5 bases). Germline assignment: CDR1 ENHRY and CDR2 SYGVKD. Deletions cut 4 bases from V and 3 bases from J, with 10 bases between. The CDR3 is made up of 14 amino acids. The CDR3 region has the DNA TGTGCCATCAGTGCCCAGGGAAACAATCAGCCCCAGCATTTT. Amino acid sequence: CAISAQGNNQPQHF.

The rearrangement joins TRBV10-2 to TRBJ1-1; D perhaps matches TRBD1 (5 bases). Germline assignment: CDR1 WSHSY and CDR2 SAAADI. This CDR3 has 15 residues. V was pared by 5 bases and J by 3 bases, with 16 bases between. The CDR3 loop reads CASSPSRGGDTEAFF. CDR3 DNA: TGCGCCAGCAGTCCATCGCGTGGGGGGGACACTGAAGCTTTCTTT.

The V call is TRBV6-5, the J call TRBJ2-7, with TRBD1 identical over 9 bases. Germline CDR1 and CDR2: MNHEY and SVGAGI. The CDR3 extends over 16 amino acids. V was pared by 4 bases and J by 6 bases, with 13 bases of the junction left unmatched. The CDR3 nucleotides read TGTGCCAGCAGTTTCGATACCGGGACAGGGTATCTCGAGCAGTACTTC. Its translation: CASSFDTGTGYLEQYF.

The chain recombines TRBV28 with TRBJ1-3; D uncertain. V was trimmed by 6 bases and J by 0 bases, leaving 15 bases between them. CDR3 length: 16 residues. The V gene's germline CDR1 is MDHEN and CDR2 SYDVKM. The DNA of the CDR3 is TGTGCCAGCAGCACAACCCCGGAGCTCTCTGGAAACACCATATATTTT. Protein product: CASSTTPELSGNTIYF.

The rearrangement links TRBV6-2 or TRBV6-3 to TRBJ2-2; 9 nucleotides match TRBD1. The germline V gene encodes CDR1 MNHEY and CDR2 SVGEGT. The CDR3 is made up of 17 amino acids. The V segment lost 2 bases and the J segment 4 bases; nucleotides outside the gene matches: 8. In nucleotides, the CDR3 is TGTGCCAGCAGTTACCGACCGGGACAGGGTGTCACCGGGGAGCTGTTTTTT. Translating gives CASSYRPGQGVTGELFF.

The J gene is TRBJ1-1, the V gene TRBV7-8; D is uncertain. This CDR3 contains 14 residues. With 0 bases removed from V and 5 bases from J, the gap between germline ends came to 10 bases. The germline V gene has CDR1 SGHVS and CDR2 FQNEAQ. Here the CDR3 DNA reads TGTGCCAGCAGCTTAGCCTGGCAGAATACTGAAGCTTTCTTT. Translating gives CASSLAWQNTEAFF.

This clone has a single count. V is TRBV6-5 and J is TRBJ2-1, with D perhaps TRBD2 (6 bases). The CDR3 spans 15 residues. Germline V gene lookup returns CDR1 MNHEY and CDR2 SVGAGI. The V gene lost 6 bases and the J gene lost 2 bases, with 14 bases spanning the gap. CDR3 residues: CASRPLAGPYNEQFF. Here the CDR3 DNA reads TGTGCCAGCAGGCCCCTGGCGGGGCCCTACAATGAGCAGTTCTTC.

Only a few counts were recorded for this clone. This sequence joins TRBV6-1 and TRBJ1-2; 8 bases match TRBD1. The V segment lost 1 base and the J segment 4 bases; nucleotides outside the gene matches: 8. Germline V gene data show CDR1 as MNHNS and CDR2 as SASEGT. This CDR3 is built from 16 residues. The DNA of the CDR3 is TGTGCCAGCAGTGAAGATACAGGACAGGGCGGCTATGGCTACACCTTC. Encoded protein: CASSEDTGQGGYGYTF.

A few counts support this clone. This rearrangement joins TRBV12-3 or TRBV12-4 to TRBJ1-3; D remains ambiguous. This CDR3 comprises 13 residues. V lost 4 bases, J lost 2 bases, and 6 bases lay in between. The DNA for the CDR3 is TGTGCCAGCAGTTACGGGGCTGGAAACACCATATATTTT. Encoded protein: CASSYGAGNTIYF.

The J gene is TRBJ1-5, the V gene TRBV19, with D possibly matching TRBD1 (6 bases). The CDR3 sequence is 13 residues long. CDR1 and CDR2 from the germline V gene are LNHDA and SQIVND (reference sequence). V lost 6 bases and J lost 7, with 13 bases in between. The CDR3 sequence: CASSPNREQPQHF. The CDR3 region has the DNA TGTGCCAGTAGCCCGAACAGGGAGCAGCCCCAGCATTTT. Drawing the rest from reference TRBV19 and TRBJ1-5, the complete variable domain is DGGITQSPKYLFRKEGQNVTLSCEQNLNHDAMYWYRQDPGQGLRLIYYSQIVNDFQKGDIAEGYSVSREKKESFPLTVTSAQKNPTAFYLCASSPNREQPQHFGDGTRLSIL.

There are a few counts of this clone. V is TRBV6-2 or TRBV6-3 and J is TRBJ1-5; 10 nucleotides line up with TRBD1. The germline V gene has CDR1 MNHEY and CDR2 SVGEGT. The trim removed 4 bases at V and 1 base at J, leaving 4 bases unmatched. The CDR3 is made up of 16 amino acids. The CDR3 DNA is TGTGCCAGCAGTTCGGACAGGGGGGACAGCAATCAGCCCCAGCATTTT. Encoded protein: CASSSDRGDSNQPQHF.

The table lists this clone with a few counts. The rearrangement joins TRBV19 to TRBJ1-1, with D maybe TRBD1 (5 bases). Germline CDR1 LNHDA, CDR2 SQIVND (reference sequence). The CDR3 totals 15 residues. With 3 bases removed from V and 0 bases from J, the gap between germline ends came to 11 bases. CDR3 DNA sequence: TGTGCCAGTAGTATCCTTCGACAGATGAACACTGAAGCTTTCTTT. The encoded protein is CASSILRQMNTEAFF.

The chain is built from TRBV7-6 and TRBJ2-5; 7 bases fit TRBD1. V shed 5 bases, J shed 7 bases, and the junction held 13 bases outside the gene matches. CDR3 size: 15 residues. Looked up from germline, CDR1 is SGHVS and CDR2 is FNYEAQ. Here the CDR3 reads CASSLIGTASGTQYF. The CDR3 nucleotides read TGTGCCAGCAGCCTGATTGGGACAGCAAGTGGGACCCAGTACTTC. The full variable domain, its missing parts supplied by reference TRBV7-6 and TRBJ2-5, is GAGVSQSPRYKVTKRGQDVALRCDPISGHVSLYWYRQALGQGPEFLTYFNYEAQQDKSGLPNDRFSAERPEGSISTLTIQRTEQRDSAMYRCASSLIGTASGTQYFGPGTRLLVL.

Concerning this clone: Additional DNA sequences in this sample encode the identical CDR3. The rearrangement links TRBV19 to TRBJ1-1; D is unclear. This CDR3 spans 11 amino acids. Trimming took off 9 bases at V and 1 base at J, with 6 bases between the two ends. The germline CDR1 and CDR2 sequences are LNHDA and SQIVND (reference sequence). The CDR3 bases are TGTGCCAGCGGTCGGAACACTGAAGCTTTCTTT. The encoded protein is CASGRNTEAFF.

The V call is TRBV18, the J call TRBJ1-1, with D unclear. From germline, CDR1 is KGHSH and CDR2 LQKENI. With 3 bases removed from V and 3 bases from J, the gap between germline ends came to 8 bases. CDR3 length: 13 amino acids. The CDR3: CASSPNGDTEAFF. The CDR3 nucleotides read TGTGCCAGCTCACCCAACGGTGACACTGAAGCTTTCTTT.